In this sample, the clone carrying this T cell receptor (beta chain) turned up many times. Its antigen is unknown. One end of the junction fails to match germline, which may point to a read error. Diagnoses were made from clinical symptoms, serum measures (thyroxine and TRAb), thyroid ultrasound and orbital computed tomography. This specimen comes from a study of T cells in Graves' hyperthyroidism and ophthalmopathy. Overall study: Before treatment of any kind, peripheral blood was taken at initial diagnosis.

This CDR3 is built from 14 residues. Germline V gene sequence: CDR1 MNHNS, CDR2 SASEGT. RNA transcripts were the template for amplifying TCR beta CDR3 regions. RT-PCR in the first round (using the HTBI primer set) targeted the TCR CDR3. One entry per CDR3 protein results from TCRdb running MiXCR on the multiplex PCR reads. The repertoire has fewer than 850,000 distinct CDR3 sequences, roughly a sixth of them found once; the top ten carry about 16%. Study conclusions and caveats: Model-based prediction identified ophthalmopathy a median about 6 months prior to its onset. Blood shared most expanded thyroid clonotypes above 0.001.

This TCR was sampled from a man aged 50 or older with Graves' hyperthyroidism. The V and J genes are TRBV6-1 and TRBJ1-1; tentatively, D is TRBD1 (6 bases). The material sequenced was blood. The CDR3 reads CASTEKGGRTEAFF. The CDR3 DNA is TGTGCCAGCACTGAAAAGGGGGGGCGGACTGAAGCTTTCTTT.